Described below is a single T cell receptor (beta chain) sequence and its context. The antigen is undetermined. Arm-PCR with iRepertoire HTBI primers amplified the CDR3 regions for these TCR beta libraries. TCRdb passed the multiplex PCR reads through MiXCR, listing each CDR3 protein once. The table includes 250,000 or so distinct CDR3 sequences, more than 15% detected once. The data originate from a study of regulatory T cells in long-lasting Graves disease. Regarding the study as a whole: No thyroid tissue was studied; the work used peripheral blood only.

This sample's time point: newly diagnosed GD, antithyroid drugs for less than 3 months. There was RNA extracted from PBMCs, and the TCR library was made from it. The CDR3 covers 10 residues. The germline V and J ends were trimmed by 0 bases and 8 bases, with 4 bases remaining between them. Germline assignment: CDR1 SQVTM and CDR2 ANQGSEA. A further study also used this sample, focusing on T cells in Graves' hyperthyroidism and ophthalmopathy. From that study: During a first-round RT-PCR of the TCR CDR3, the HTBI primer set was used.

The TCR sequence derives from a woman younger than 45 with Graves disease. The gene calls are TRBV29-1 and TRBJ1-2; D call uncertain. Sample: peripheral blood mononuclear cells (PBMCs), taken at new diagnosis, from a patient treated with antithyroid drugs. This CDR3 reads CSVEDRGYTF. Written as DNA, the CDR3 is TGCAGCGTTGAAGATCGAGGCTACACCTTC.